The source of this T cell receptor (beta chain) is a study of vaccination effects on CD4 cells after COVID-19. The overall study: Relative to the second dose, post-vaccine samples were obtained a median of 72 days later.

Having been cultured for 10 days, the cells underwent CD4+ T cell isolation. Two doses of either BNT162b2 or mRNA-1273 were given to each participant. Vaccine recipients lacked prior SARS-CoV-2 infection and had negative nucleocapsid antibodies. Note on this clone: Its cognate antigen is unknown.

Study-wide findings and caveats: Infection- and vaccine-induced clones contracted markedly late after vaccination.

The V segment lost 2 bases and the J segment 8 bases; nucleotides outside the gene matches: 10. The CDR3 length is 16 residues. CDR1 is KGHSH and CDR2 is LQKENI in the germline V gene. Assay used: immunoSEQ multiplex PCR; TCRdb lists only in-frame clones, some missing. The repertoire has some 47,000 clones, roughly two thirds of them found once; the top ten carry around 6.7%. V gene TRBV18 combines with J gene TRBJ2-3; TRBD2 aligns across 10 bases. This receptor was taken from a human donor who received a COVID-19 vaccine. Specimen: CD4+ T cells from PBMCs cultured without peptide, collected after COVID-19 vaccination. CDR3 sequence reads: CASSPLQAGGPGTQYF. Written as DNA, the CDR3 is TGTGCCAGCTCACCATTGCAAGCGGGGGGGCCCGGTACGCAGTATTTT.